The TCR beta chain described here comes from a study of T-cell memory formation after mild COVID-19. Libraries for TCRalpha and TCRbeta carried sample barcodes and unique molecular identifiers via 5'RACE. One entry per CDR3 protein, called by TCRdb with MiXCR from the 5' RACE reads. The sample holds 400,000 to 500,000 distinct CDR3 sequences, under 20% seen once. V was shortened by 2 bases and J by 0 bases, with 8 bases between the two germline ends. The CDR3 is 15 amino acids. CDR1 is SGHTA and CDR2 is FQGTGA in the germline V gene. The chain couples TRBV7-3 to TRBJ2-1, with D unclear. The receptor was isolated from a man between 18 and 35 years old who had mild COVID-19 (a few samples of this study predate the infection). Cell type and time point are not known. Input material: PBMCs or a T cell subset sorted from them (not recorded which). CDR3 amino acids: CASSLQRSSYNEQFF. CDR3 sequence (DNA): TGTGCCAGCAGCTTACAGAGGAGCTCCTACAATGAGCAGTTCTTC.